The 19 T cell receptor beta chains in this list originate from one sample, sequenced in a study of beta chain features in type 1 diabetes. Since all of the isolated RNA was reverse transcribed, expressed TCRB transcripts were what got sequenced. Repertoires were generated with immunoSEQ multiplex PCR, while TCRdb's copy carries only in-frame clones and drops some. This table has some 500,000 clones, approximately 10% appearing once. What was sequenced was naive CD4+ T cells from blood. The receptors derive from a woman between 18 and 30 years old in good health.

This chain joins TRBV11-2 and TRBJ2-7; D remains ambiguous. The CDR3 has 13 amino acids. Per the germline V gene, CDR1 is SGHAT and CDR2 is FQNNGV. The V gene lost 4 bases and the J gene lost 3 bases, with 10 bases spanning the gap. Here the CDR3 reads CASSYTDSYEQYV. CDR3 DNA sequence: TGTGCCAGCAGCTATACTGATAGCTACGAGCAGTACGTC.

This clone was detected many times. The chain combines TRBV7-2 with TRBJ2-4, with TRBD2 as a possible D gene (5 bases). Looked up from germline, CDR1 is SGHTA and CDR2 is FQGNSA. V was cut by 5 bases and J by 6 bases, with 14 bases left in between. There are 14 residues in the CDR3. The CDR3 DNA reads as TGTGCCAGCAGCCTATCGGGAATGGTAAACATTCAGTACTTC. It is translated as CASSLSGMVNIQYF.

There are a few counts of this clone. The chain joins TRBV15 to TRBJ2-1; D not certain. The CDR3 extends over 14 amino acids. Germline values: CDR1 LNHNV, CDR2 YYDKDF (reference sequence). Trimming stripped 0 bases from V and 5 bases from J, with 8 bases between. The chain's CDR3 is CATSREVVNNEQFF. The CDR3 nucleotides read TGTGCCACCAGCAGAGAAGTTGTCAACAATGAGCAGTTCTTC.

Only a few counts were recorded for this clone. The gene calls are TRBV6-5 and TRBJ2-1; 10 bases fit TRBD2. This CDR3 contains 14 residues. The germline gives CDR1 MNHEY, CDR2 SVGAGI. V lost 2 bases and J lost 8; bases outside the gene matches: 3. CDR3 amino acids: CASSYVLAGDEQFF. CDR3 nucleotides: TGTGCCAGCAGTTACGTCCTAGCGGGAGATGAGCAGTTCTTC.

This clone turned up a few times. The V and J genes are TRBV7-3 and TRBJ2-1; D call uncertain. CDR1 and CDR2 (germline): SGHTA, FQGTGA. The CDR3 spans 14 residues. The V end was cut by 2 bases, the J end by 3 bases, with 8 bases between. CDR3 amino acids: CASSLANSYNEQFF. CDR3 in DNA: TGTGCCAGCAGCTTAGCGAATAGCTACAATGAGCAGTTCTTC.

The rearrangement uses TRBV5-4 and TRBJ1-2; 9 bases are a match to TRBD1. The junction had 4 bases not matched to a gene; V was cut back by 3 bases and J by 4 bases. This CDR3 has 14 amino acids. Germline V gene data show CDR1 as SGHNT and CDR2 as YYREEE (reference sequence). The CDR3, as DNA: TGTGCCAGCAGCTCTGGACAGGGGATCTATGGCTACACCTTC. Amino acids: CASSSGQGIYGYTF.

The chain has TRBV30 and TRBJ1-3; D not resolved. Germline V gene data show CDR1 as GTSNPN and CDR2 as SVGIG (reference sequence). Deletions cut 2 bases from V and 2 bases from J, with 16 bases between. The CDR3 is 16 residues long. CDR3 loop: CAWSTLKRSTGNTIYF. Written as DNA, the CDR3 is TGTGCCTGGAGTACCCTTAAACGGAGCACTGGAAACACCATATATTTT.

The CDR3 DNA sequence: TGCAGCGCCGGGAGCGACCCCCAAGTAAATGAAAAACTGTTTTTT. It encodes CSAGSDPQVNEKLFF. V gene TRBV29-1 combines with J gene TRBJ1-4, with D unclear. This CDR3 has 15 amino acids. CDR1 SQVTM and CDR2 ANQGSEA come from the germline V gene. The V gene lost 7 bases and the J gene lost 5 bases, with 20 bases spanning the gap.

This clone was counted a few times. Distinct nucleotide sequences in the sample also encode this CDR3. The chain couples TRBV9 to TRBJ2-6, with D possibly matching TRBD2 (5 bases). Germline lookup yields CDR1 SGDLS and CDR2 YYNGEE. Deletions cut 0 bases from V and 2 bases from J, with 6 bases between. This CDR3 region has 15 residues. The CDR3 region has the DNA TGTGCCAGCAGCGTAGCGGGGACTGGGGCCAACGTCCTGACTTTC. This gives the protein CASSVAGTGANVLTF.

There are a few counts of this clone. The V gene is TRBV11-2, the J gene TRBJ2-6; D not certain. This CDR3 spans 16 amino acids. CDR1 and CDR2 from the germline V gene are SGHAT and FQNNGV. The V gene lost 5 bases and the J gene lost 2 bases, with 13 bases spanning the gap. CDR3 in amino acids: CASSERYQAGANVLTF. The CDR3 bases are TGTGCCAGCAGCGAAAGGTACCAGGCTGGGGCCAACGTCCTGACTTTC.

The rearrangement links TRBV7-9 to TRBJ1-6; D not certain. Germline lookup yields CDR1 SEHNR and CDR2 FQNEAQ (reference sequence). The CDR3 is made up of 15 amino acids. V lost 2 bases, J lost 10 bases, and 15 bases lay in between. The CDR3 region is CASSLTTAGGSPLHF. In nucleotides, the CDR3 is TGTGCCAGCAGCTTAACGACGGCAGGCGGCTCACCCCTCCACTTT.

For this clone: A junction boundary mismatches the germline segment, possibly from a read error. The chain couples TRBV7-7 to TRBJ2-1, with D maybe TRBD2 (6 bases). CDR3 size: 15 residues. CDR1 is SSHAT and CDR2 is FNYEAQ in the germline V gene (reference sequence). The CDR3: CASSLAAGSYNEQFF. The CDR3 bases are TGTGCTAGCAGCTTAGCGGCGGGCTCCTACAATGAGCAGTTCTTC.

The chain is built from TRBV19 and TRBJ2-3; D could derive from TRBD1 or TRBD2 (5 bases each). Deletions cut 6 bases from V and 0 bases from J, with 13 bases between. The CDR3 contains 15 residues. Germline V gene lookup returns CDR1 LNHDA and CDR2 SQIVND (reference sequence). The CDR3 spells CASRPSGRSTDTQYF. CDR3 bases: TGTGCCAGTAGACCCTCAGGGAGAAGCACAGATACGCAGTATTTT.

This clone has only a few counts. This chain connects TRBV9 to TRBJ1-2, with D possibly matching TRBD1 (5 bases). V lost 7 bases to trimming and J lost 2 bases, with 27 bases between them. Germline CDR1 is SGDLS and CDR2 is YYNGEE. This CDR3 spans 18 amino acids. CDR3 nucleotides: TGTGCCAGCGTCCGGAACCCCGGGGGTCCCAAAATCAACTATGGCTACACCTTC. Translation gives CASVRNPGGPKINYGYTF.

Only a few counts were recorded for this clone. CDR3 region: CASSVGLAGTAYTQYF. The CDR3 DNA reads as TGTGCCAGCAGCGTGGGACTAGCGGGCACCGCTTATACGCAGTATTTT. This sequence joins TRBV9 and TRBJ2-3; TRBD2 matches 12 bases. This CDR3 is built from 16 residues. V lost 2 bases to trimming and J lost 7 bases; unmatched junction nucleotides: 8. The germline V gene encodes CDR1 SGDLS and CDR2 YYNGEE. Together with reference TRBV9 and TRBJ2-3, the CDR3 gives the full variable domain: DSGVTQTPKHLITATGQRVTLRCSPRSGDLSVYWYQQSLDQGLQFLIQYYNGEERAKGNILERFSAQQFPDLHSELNLSSLELGDSALYFCASSVGLAGTAYTQYFGPGTRLTVL.

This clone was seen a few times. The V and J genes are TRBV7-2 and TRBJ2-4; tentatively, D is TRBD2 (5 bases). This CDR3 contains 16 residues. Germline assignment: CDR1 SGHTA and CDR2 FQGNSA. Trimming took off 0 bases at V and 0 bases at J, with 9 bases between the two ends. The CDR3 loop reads CASSLAGAVAKNIQYF. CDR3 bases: TGTGCCAGCAGCTTAGCGGGAGCGGTAGCCAAAAACATTCAGTACTTC.

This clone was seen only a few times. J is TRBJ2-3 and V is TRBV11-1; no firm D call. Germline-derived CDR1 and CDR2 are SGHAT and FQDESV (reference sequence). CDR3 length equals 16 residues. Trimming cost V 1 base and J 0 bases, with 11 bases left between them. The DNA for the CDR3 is TGTGCCAGCAGCTTAGATAGTACAGCTAGCACAGATACGCAGTATTTT. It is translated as CASSLDSTASTDTQYF.

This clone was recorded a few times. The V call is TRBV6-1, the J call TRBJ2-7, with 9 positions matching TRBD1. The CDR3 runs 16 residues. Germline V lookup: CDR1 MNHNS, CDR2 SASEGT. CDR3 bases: TGTGCCAGCAGGGAAGTACAGGGGGCAATGTCTTCCCTGCAGTACGTC. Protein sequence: CASREVQGAMSSLQYV.

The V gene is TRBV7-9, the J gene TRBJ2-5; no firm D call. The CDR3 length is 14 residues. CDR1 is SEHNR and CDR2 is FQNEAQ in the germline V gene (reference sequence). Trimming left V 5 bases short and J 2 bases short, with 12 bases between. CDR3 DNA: TGTGCCAGCAGCCCCCACACAGTTCAAGAGACCCAGTACTTC. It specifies CASSPHTVQETQYF.